This T cell receptor beta chain was observed in a study of blood T cell repertoires in COVID-19. At the level of the study: Italy, Spain and the United States were the sources of the convalescent and acute COVID-19 samples.

How the authors handled the data: For nucleated cells, counts were estimated from reference gene primer amplification. Repertoires were generated with immunoSEQ multiplex PCR, while TCRdb's copy carries only in-frame clones and drops some. V and J calls and clone size are given by that table; D and trimming were obtained from the DNA. The sample has 300,000 to 450,000 clones, 75% to 90% seen once. Germline CDR1 reads SGHRS; CDR2 reads YFSETQ. The CDR3 length is 16 residues. Trimming took 4 bases from V and 3 from J; bases not matched to a gene: 7. The sequenced material came from peripheral blood. The chain employs TRBV5-1 and TRBJ2-1; 10 bases align to TRBD2. The receptor's source is a woman younger than 30 with acute or convalescent COVID-19. CDR3 protein: CASSPPASGGYNEQFF. The CDR3 DNA follows: TGCGCCAGCAGCCCCCCCGCTAGCGGGGGCTACAATGAGCAGTTCTTC.